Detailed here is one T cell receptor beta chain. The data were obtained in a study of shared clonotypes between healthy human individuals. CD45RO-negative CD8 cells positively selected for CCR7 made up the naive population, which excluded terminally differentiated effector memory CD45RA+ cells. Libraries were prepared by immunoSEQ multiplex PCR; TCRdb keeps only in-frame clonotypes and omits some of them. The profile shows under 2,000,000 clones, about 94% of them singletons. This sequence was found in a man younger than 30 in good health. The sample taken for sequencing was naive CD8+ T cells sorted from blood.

CDR3 sequence reads: CASSELRTDQPQHF. For the CDR3, the DNA is TGTGCCAGCAGTGAACTTCGGACAGATCAGCCCCAGCATTTT. This chain connects TRBV6-1 to TRBJ1-5; possibly TRBD1 for D (6 bases). CDR1 and CDR2 (germline): MNHNS, SASEGT. The germline V and J ends were trimmed by 2 bases and 5 bases, with 10 bases remaining between them. The CDR3 loop spans 14 amino acids.